The 11 T cell receptor beta chains below were found in one sample sequenced in a study of memory CD4+ T cells and cytomegalovirus serostatus. TCRdb keeps only in-frame clones here, not all; method: immunoSEQ multiplex PCR. The table lists approximately 50,000 clones, about 80% of them singletons. Single viable CD3+CD4+CD8-CD45RO+ cells were sorted as the memory CD4+ T cells. Sequencing was performed on memory CD4+ T cells from blood. The receptors stem from an adult in good health and CMV-seropositive.

The chain carries TRBV7-9 and TRBJ1-4; tentatively, D is TRBD1 (6 bases). The germline V gene has CDR1 SEHNR and CDR2 FQNEAQ (reference sequence). The CDR3 is made up of 14 amino acids. Trimming stripped 5 bases from V and 4 bases from J, with 11 bases between. The CDR3 DNA is TGTGCCAGCAGCCCACAGGGCAGTAATGAAAAACTGTTTTTT. It translates to CASSPQGSNEKLFF.

The chain joins TRBV7-9 to TRBJ2-1; no firm D call. V was pared by 5 bases and J by 2 bases, with 7 bases between. This CDR3 region has 13 residues. Germline V gene lookup returns CDR1 SEHNR and CDR2 FQNEAQ (reference sequence). This CDR3 reads CASSVGTYNEQFF. The CDR3 DNA follows: TGTGCCAGCAGCGTAGGGACCTACAATGAGCAGTTCTTC.

V is TRBV19 and J is TRBJ2-1; maybe TRBD1 (5 bases). CDR3 length: 13 residues. The germline gives CDR1 LNHDA, CDR2 SQIVND (reference sequence). V shed 0 bases and J shed 7 bases, with 7 bases lying between them. The CDR3 coding sequence is TGTGCCAGTAGTATAGACAGGGTGAATGAGCAGTTCTTC. Its translation: CASSIDRVNEQFF.

This rearrangement joins TRBV21-1 to TRBJ1-5; the table names TRBD1, a call not compared with the DNA. TRBV21-1 is termed a pseudogene. CDR3 size: 17 residues. The chain's CDR3 is CASSKEMTDLSNQPQHF. The CDR3 DNA reads as TGTGCCAGCAGCAAAGAGATGACAGACCTAAGCAATCAGCCCCAGCATTTT.

Concerning this clone: Other nucleotide sequences in the sample specify the same CDR3. This chain joins TRBV4-3 and TRBJ2-7, with D possibly being TRBD1 (5 bases). The CDR3 has 14 amino acids. Trimming removed 0 bases from V and 4 bases from J, with 10 bases in between. Looked up from germline, CDR1 is LGHNA and CDR2 is YSLEER. DNA for the CDR3: TGCGCCAGCAGCCAAGAGCTGGGGCCATACGAGCAGTACTTC. Translated: CASSQELGPYEQYF.

The chain has TRBV27 and TRBJ2-7; TRBD2 aligns across 12 bases. Germline V gene data show CDR1 as MNHEY and CDR2 as SMNVEV (reference sequence). This CDR3 has 14 amino acids. The J segment lost 7 bases and the V segment lost 6 bases, leaving 7 bases of the junction unmatched. The CDR3: CASRVLAGGLEQYF. CDR3 bases: TGTGCCAGCAGGGTACTAGCGGGAGGACTGGAGCAGTACTTC.

This clone was counted a few times. The gene calls are TRBV30 and TRBJ2-7; 9 bases agree with TRBD1. The CDR3 extends over 14 amino acids. V was clipped by 8 bases and J by 4 bases; unmatched bases: 12. The germline gives CDR1 GTSNPN, CDR2 SVGIG (reference sequence). CDR3 nucleotide sequence: TGTGCCGGAACCGCCGGGACAGGGACTTACGAGCAGTACTTC. This codes for CAGTAGTGTYEQYF.

The CDR3 DNA reads as TGCGCCAGCCGGTTTGCGGGAGGGCCCACCTACGAGCAGTACTTC. Residues: CASRFAGGPTYEQYF. The chain joins TRBV10-2 to TRBJ2-7, with 9 bases aligning to TRBD2. The ends lost 8 bases at V and 2 bases at J; junction bases unmatched: 10. The V gene's germline CDR1 is WSHSY and CDR2 SAAADI. CDR3 length: 15 amino acids.

This chain links TRBV6-1 with TRBJ2-2; perhaps TRBD1 as D (5 bases). V lost 6 bases, J lost 1 base, and 9 bases lay in between. Per germline, CDR1 MNHNS and CDR2 SASEGT. CDR3 size: 14 residues. The CDR3 DNA follows: TGTGCCAGCAGACGACAGATGAACACCGGGGAGCTGTTTTTT. Translation gives CASRRQMNTGELFF.

CDR3 in amino acids: CASSLGRVYQPQHF. The CDR3 DNA reads as TGTGCCAGCAGTTTAGGGCGGGTCTACCAGCCCCAGCATTTT. The chain employs TRBV28 and TRBJ1-5; no definite D call. Germline values: CDR1 MDHEN, CDR2 SYDVKM. Between the trimmed V and J ends, which lost 2 bases and 7 bases, there was a span of 12 bases. This CDR3 is built from 14 residues.

This clone was counted a few times. The genes are TRBV29-1 and TRBJ2-5; 11 bases line up with TRBD2. This CDR3 comprises 13 residues. V dropped 7 bases and J dropped 5; count of bases not matched to a gene: 6. CDR1 and CDR2 from the germline V gene are SQVTM and ANQGSEA. The CDR3 DNA reads as TGCAGCGCACTAGCGGGGGCGGCGGAGACCCAGTACTTC. It encodes CSALAGAAETQYF.